This T cell receptor beta chain was sequenced for a study of shared clonotypes between healthy human individuals. Germline assignment: CDR1 MNHEY and CDR2 SMNVEV (reference sequence). V lost 4 bases, J lost 9 bases, and 9 bases lay in between. This CDR3 is built from 11 residues. This clone has just a few counts. Sequenced by immunoSEQ multiplex PCR; TCRdb stores in-frame clones only, minus some. The table shows hundreds of thousands of clones, with around two thirds occurring only once. The V call is TRBV27, the J call TRBJ1-1; no firm D call. Source material: memory CD4+ T cells sorted from blood. This sample's subset: CD45RA-negative fraction. This TCR was recovered from a woman younger than 45 in good health. The CDR3 spells CASSSGLQAFF. The CDR3, as DNA: TGTGCCAGCAGTTCCGGGTTACAAGCTTTCTTT.